The rows below give T cell receptor beta chains drawn from one sample of a study of cytomegalovirus exposure and HLA in healthy donors. TCRdb's table, derived via immunoSEQ multiplex PCR, lists solely in-frame clones and lacks some. This sample has some 130,000 clones, with 60% to 85% found just once. Sequencing input: PBMCs. The receptors originated from a human donor in good health. Each CDR3 is given with its conserved first and last residue. A D gene is named only where the DNA matches it firmly. The size field is filled for only some rows; it gives once, few, many or a size class.

D gene	V gene	clone size	J gene	CDR3 DNA	CDR3 protein
NA	TRBV29-1	NA	TRBJ1-4	TGCAGCGTTGCGGATCGGGGAACTAATGAAAAACTGTTTTTT	CSVADRGTNEKLFF
NA	TRBV2	NA	TRBJ2-1	TGTGCCAGCAGTAGCAGACGGGGTATGAACCCGGGTGAGCAGTTCTTC	CASSSRRGMNPGEQFF
NA	TRBV7-2	NA	TRBJ1-1	TGTGCCAGCAGCTTAGGTTATAACACTGAAGCTTTCTTT	CASSLGYNTEAFF
TRBD2	TRBV5-6	few	TRBJ2-1	TGTGCCAGCAGGAGCGGGGGCTCCTACAATGAGCAGTTCTTC	CASRSGGSYNEQFF
NA	TRBV5-1	NA	TRBJ1-2	TGCGCCAGCAGGGACAGTAACTATGGCTACACCTTC	CASRDSNYGYTF
TRBD1	TRBV6-6	NA	TRBJ1-6	TGTGCCAGCGACAAGACAGGGGTATCTAATTCACCCCTCCACTTT	CASDKTGVSNSPLHF
TRBD2	TRBV5-4	NA	TRBJ2-3	TGTGCCAGCAGTTACCGGACTAGCGGAGATACGCAGTATTTT	CASSYRTSGDTQYF
TRBD2	TRBV5-1	NA	TRBJ2-7	TGCGCCAGCTCCCCCGGGGGGTTCGCCTACGAGCAGTACTTC	CASSPGGFAYEQYF
TRBD2	TRBV4-2	NA	TRBJ2-2	TGTGCCAGCAGCCTAGGACTAGCGGGGGTAACAAGCGGGGAGCTGTTTTTT	CASSLGLAGVTSGELFF
NA	TRBV5-4	NA	TRBJ1-2	TGTGCCAGCAGCTTGCCCTTCTACTCTGGCTATGGCTACACCTTC	CASSLPFYSGYGYTF
TRBD1	TRBV18	NA	TRBJ2-2	TGTGCCAGCTCACCAGGACAGGACACCGGGGAGCTGTTTTTT	CASSPGQDTGELFF
NA	TRBV7-9	NA	TRBJ1-1	TGTGCCAGCAGCTTTGTGAGGGACACTGAAGCTTTCTTT	CASSFVRDTEAFF
TRBD1	TRBV18	NA	TRBJ1-6	TGTGCCAGCTCACCATCTGACCAGGGGGCACCCCTCCACTTT	CASSPSDQGAPLHF
NA	TRBV6-5	NA	TRBJ2-1	TGTGCCAGCAGTACTTCCCCGTACAATGAGCAGTTCTTC	CASSTSPYNEQFF
NA	TRBV7-9	NA	TRBJ2-2	TGTGCCAGCAGCCCCGGTCGGGAGAGTAGAGCCGGGGAGCTGTTTTTT	CASSPGRESRAGELFF
NA	TRBV6-5	NA	TRBJ2-1	TGTGCCAGCAGCCCGACCCGGGAAATCGGTGAGCAGTTCTTC	CASSPTREIGEQFF
NA	TRBV9	NA	TRBJ2-1	TGTGCCAGCAGCGTAGAGGACTACCCCTACAATGAGCAGTTCTTC	CASSVEDYPYNEQFF
TRBD2	TRBV27	NA	TRBJ2-7	TGTGCCAGCAGCATCCGCGATACGCGGGGGGGATACGAGCAGTACTTC	CASSIRDTRGGYEQYF
NA	TRBV4-1	NA	TRBJ2-7	TGCGCCAGCAGCCAAGGGTCAGGGCTCTACGAGCAGTACTTC	CASSQGSGLYEQYF
NA	TRBV4-2	NA	TRBJ1-4	TGTGCCAGCAGCCAAGAGGGAATTGGGGCCAAAAATGAAAAACTGTTTTTT	CASSQEGIGAKNEKLFF
TRBD2	TRBV11-3	NA	TRBJ2-7	TGTGCCAGCAGCCCCGGACTAGCGGGGGAATACGAGCAGTACTTC	CASSPGLAGEYEQYF
NA	TRBV6-5	NA	TRBJ2-7	TGTGCCAGCAGCCGGGACATCGGGGCCTACGAGCAGTACTTC	CASSRDIGAYEQYF
TRBD1	TRBV27	NA	TRBJ1-5	TGTGCCAGCAGCAGCAGGGGGAACAGTCAGCCCCAGCATTTT	CASSSRGNSQPQHF
NA	TRBV7-3	few	TRBJ1-6	TGTGCCAGCAGCTCCCGACAGTTCCGAGGAGATTCACCCCTCCACTTT	CASSSRQFRGDSPLHF
TRBD2	TRBV19	NA	TRBJ2-7	TGTGCCAGTAGTATAATGCGGGGGGCGGACGAGCAGTACTTC	CASSIMRGADEQYF
TRBD2	TRBV15	once	TRBJ2-1	TGTGCCACCAGCAGGGGGACTAGCGGGGTCTCGGAGCAGTTCTTC	CATSRGTSGVSEQFF
TRBD1	TRBV5-4	NA	TRBJ2-7	TGTGCCAGCAGCCCCGGGACAGGCGTCTACGAGCAGTACTTC	CASSPGTGVYEQYF
NA	TRBV6-1	NA	TRBJ2-7	TGTGCCAGCACTGTGAGGGACAAGCCCTACGAGCAGTACTTC	CASTVRDKPYEQYF
NA	TRBV7-2	NA	TRBJ1-4	TGTGCCAGCAGCTTAGTCACACGGGCAACTAATGAAAAACTGTTTTTT	CASSLVTRATNEKLFF
NA	TRBV6-6	NA	TRBJ2-1	TGTGCCAGCAGTCCCGACAGGTCCTACAATGAGCAGTTCTTC	CASSPDRSYNEQFF
NA	TRBV12-5	NA	TRBJ1-5	TGTGCTAGTGGTTTGAAACCAGGGGTTAATCAGCCCCAGCATTTT	CASGLKPGVNQPQHF
TRBD1	TRBV12-5	NA	TRBJ2-5	TGTGCTAGTGCCCCATCCGGGACAGGGGACGAGACCCAGTACTTC	CASAPSGTGDETQYF
NA	TRBV7-3	NA	TRBJ1-1	TGTGCCAGCAGCCCGGGGGGAGGCACTGAAGCTTTCTTT	CASSPGGGTEAFF